This T cell receptor beta chain was sequenced in a study of cytomegalovirus exposure and HLA in healthy donors. Study observations and caveats: A later analysis found that most CMV-associated TCR beta chains appeared HLA-restricted. Reports indicated that the classifier achieved high specificity and sensitivity in diagnosing cytomegalovirus status.

Trimming removed 0 bases from V and 2 bases from J; junction bases left unmatched: 11. In germline, CDR1 is GTSNPN, CDR2 SVGIG (reference sequence). CDR3 length: 18 amino acids. Points on this clone: Its antigen is not known.

A multiplex PCR was run with 60 Vbeta primers and 13 Jbeta primers. Sequenced by immunoSEQ multiplex PCR; TCRdb stores in-frame clones only, minus some. The data contain 150,000 to 200,000 clones, 75% to 85% of them singletons. The rearrangement joins TRBV30 to TRBJ1-3; 9 bases fit TRBD1. This TCR was recovered from a woman between 50 and 59 years old in good health and CMV-seronegative. The sequenced sample was PBMCs. CDR3: CAWSVQGAGRGPGNTIYF. CDR3 bases: TGTGCCTGGAGTGTACAGGGGGCAGGCCGGGGGCCTGGAAACACCATATATTTT.